These 4 T cell receptor beta chains came from one sample sequenced in a study of blood T cell repertoires in COVID-19. Libraries were prepared by immunoSEQ multiplex PCR; TCRdb keeps only in-frame clonotypes and omits some of them. The sample lists around 62,000 clones, around nine tenths occurring once. Specimen: peripheral blood. All receptors come from a human donor in a cohort sampled during active COVID-19.

The chain couples TRBV19 to TRBJ2-1; 7 positions agree with TRBD1. V gave up 6 bases and J gave up 6 bases; unmatched junction bases: 8. Germline CDR1 reads LNHDA; CDR2 reads SQIVND (reference sequence). The CDR3 covers 14 residues. CDR3 in amino acids: CASRDGPGGNEQFF. CDR3 bases: TGTGCCAGTAGAGATGGTCCAGGGGGCAATGAGCAGTTCTTC.

V gene TRBV7-2 combines with J gene TRBJ1-2; no definite D call. Germline V gives CDR1 SGHTA, CDR2 FQGNSA. V was shortened by 8 bases and J by 3 bases, with 22 bases between the two germline ends. The CDR3 is 16 amino acids. CDR3 coding DNA: TGTGCCAGCGGCAAGGGTTTGGGGAGTTGGGACTATGGCTACACCTTC. Residues: CASGKGLGSWDYGYTF.

CDR3 DNA sequence: TGCAGTGCTAGACTCGGAAACACCATATATTTT. It translates to CSARLGNTIYF. The V and J genes are TRBV20-1 and TRBJ1-3; D gene ambiguous. The V gene lost 2 bases and the J gene lost 4 bases, with 3 bases spanning the gap. CDR3 length equals 11 residues. Germline CDR1 DFQATT, CDR2 SNEGSKA (reference sequence).

The chain has TRBV5-1 and TRBJ2-1, with 7 bases fitting TRBD2. Germline V gives CDR1 SGHRS, CDR2 YFSETQ. V shed 4 bases, J shed 8 bases, and the junction held 12 bases outside the gene matches. This CDR3 is built from 15 residues. CDR3 amino acids: CASSLLGLVIDEQFF. CDR3 coding DNA: TGCGCCAGCAGCCTCCTAGGACTAGTCATAGATGAGCAGTTCTTC.